These T cell receptor beta chains were read from a single sample in a study of OX40 agonist ivuxolimab in advanced cancers. Sequencing used immunoSEQ multiplex PCR; TCRdb keeps in-frame clones, though not all of them. The sample has approximately 40,000 clones, 83% seen once. The material sequenced was CD4+ or CD8+ T cells sorted from blood, taken in a trial of the OX40 agonist ivuxolimab. These receptors were taken from an adult with an advanced solid tumor such as melanoma, head and neck, liver or kidney cancer. CDR3s include the opening cysteine and the closing phenylalanine or tryptophan. Fields, in order: clone size, J gene, D gene, V gene, CDR3 protein, CDR3 DNA. The D gene is left open where the match is weak. Expanded clones are given a class, and other clones once, few, many or no size at all.

size: .; J: TRBJ1-4; D: .; V: TRBV4-1; CDR3: CASSQDPGARLFF; DNA: TGCGCCAGCAGCCAAGATCCGGGGGCACGACTGTTTTTT
size: .; J: TRBJ1-2; D: .; V: TRBV5-6; CDR3: CASETGTTYGYTF; DNA: TGTGCCAGCGAGACCGGGACAACTTATGGCTACACCTTC
size: .; J: TRBJ2-1; D: TRBD2; V: TRBV25-1; CDR3: CASSEPSGSSLSYNEQFF; DNA: TGTGCCAGCAGTGAGCCTAGCGGGAGCTCTTTATCCTACAATGAGCAGTTCTTC
size: .; J: TRBJ2-1; D: .; V: TRBV10-2; CDR3: CASSGGRGEQFF; DNA: TGCGCCAGCAGTGGGGGGCGGGGAGAGCAGTTCTTC
size: .; J: TRBJ1-1; D: .; V: TRBV11-2; CDR3: CASSPRRGWTEAFF; DNA: TGTGCCAGCAGCCCCCGGAGGGGGTGGACTGAAGCTTTCTTT
size: .; J: TRBJ2-1; D: .; V: TRBV6-5; CDR3: CASSYLPGRAEQFF; DNA: TGTGCCAGCAGTTACTTACCTGGCCGGGCTGAGCAGTTCTTC
size: .; J: TRBJ2-7; D: TRBD2; V: TRBV11-2; CDR3: CASSSSGGRNAYEQYF; DNA: TGTGCCAGCAGCTCGAGTGGCGGGAGGAACGCCTACGAGCAGTACTTC
size: .; J: TRBJ2-1; D: .; V: TRBV4-1; CDR3: CASSQGHYNEQFF; DNA: TGCGCCAGCAGCCAAGGGCACTACAATGAGCAGTTCTTC
size: .; J: TRBJ1-2; D: .; V: TRBV6-5; CDR3: CASSLSPARGYTF; DNA: TGTGCCAGTTCCCTGTCCCCCGCTCGAGGCTACACCTTC
size: .; J: TRBJ2-7; D: .; V: TRBV9; CDR3: CASSGRDGLTYEQYF; DNA: TGTGCCAGCAGCGGCCGGGACGGACTAACCTACGAGCAGTACTTC
size: many; J: TRBJ2-5; D: .; V: TRBV7-9; CDR3: CASSAPSRAKETQYF; DNA: TGTGCCAGCAGCGCCCCTTCTAGGGCCAAGGAGACCCAGTACTTC
size: .; J: TRBJ2-3; D: TRBD2; V: TRBV27; CDR3: CASSLSSQVLADSTDTQYF; DNA: TGTGCCAGCAGTTTATCCTCCCAAGTTCTAGCGGACAGCACAGATACGCAGTATTTT
size: .; J: TRBJ1-2; D: .; V: TRBV28; CDR3: CASRGDGARDYGYTF; DNA: TGTGCCAGCAGGGGAGATGGGGCACGGGACTATGGCTACACCTTC
size: .; J: TRBJ2-7; D: TRBD1; V: TRBV5-6; CDR3: CASSLGDSLYEQYF; DNA: TGTGCCAGCAGCTTGGGGGACAGCCTCTACGAGCAGTACTTC
size: .; J: TRBJ2-1; D: .; V: TRBV6-1; CDR3: CASSEGQGSYNEQFF; DNA: TGTGCCAGCAGTGAAGGTCAGGGGTCCTACAATGAGCAGTTCTTC
size: few; J: TRBJ2-1; D: .; V: TRBV11-2; CDR3: CASRGTGYNEQFF; DNA: TGTGCCAGCAGAGGAACAGGGTACAATGAGCAGTTCTTC
size: .; J: TRBJ1-1; D: TRBD1; V: TRBV7-9; CDR3: CASTQGGFTEAFF; DNA: TGTGCCAGCACCCAAGGGGGCTTCACTGAAGCTTTCTTT
size: .; J: TRBJ1-2; D: .; V: TRBV9; CDR3: CASSARGGPRYGYTF; DNA: TGTGCCAGCAGCGCCCGAGGGGGACCTCGCTATGGCTACACCTTC
size: .; J: TRBJ2-1; D: .; V: TRBV4-3; CDR3: CASSTWRSSYNEQFF; DNA: TGCGCCAGCAGTACTTGGAGAAGCTCCTACAATGAGCAGTTCTTC
size: .; J: TRBJ1-2; D: .; V: TRBV6-4; CDR3: CASSEWGTEPSGYTF; DNA: TGTGCCAGCAGTGAATGGGGGACGGAGCCTTCTGGCTACACCTTC
size: .; J: TRBJ1-2; D: .; V: TRBV5-4; CDR3: CASSFRGSLNYGYTF; DNA: TGTGCCAGCAGCTTTAGGGGCTCTCTTAACTATGGCTACACCTTC
size: once; J: TRBJ2-7; D: TRBD2; V: TRBV6-1; CDR3: CASSEGWASGIYEQYF; DNA: TGTGCCAGCAGTGAAGGGTGGGCTAGCGGGATCTACGAGCAGTACTTC
size: .; J: TRBJ1-4; D: .; V: TRBV7-9; CDR3: CASSPEWGNGREKLFF; DNA: TGTGCCAGCAGCCCCGAATGGGGCAACGGGAGGGAAAAACTGTTTTTT
size: .; J: TRBJ1-2; D: .; V: TRBV5-4; CDR3: CASSLTSGGYTF; DNA: TGTGCCAGCAGCTTGACATCAGGTGGCTACACCTTC
size: .; J: TRBJ2-3; D: .; V: TRBV6-5; CDR3: CASSYAGTSTDTQYF; DNA: TGTGCCAGCAGTTACGCGGGAACTAGCACAGATACGCAGTATTTT
size: .; J: TRBJ2-5; D: .; V: TRBV6-1; CDR3: CASTISLGAIETQYF; DNA: TGTGCCAGCACTATAAGCCTGGGGGCTATAGAGACCCAGTACTTC
size: .; J: TRBJ2-1; D: .; V: TRBV7-9; CDR3: CASSVRDFDNEQFF; DNA: TGTGCCAGCAGCGTCCGGGACTTCGACAATGAGCAGTTCTTC
size: .; J: TRBJ2-3; D: .; V: TRBV5-6; CDR3: CASSLRGGAGKTYTDTQYF; DNA: TGTGCCAGCAGCTTGAGGGGCGGAGCGGGTAAGACCTACACAGATACGCAGTATTTT
size: .; J: TRBJ1-4; D: TRBD1; V: TRBV5-4; CDR3: CASTGQGPNEKLFF; DNA: TGTGCCAGCACCGGACAGGGTCCTAATGAAAAACTGTTTTTT
size: .; J: TRBJ1-2; D: .; V: TRBV9; CDR3: CASSVDTSGYTF; DNA: TGTGCCAGCAGCGTAGACACATCTGGCTACACCTTC
size: .; J: TRBJ2-2; D: TRBD2; V: TRBV4-3; CDR3: CASSQDRGTSHTGELFF; DNA: TGCGCCAGCAGCCAAGATCGGGGGACTAGCCACACCGGGGAGCTGTTTTTT
size: .; J: TRBJ2-7; D: .; V: TRBV6-1; CDR3: CASSEGLDSYEQYF; DNA: TGTGCCAGCAGTGAGGGACTGGACTCCTACGAGCAGTACTTC
size: .; J: TRBJ2-2; D: TRBD1; V: TRBV5-1; CDR3: CASSYTGAGELFF; DNA: TGCGCCAGCAGCTATACAGGGGCCGGGGAGCTGTTTTTT
size: .; J: TRBJ1-1; D: .; V: TRBV9; CDR3: CASSPLWGGDTEAFF; DNA: TGTGCCAGCAGCCCCCTTTGGGGCGGGGACACTGAAGCTTTCTTT
size: .; J: TRBJ2-1; D: .; V: TRBV5-1; CDR3: CASSLAPGALVNEQFF; DNA: TGCGCCAGCAGCTTGGCGCCGGGGGCGCTGGTAAATGAGCAGTTCTTC
size: .; J: TRBJ1-1; D: .; V: TRBV18; CDR3: CASSPREFNTEAFF; DNA: TGTGCCAGCTCACCAAGGGAGTTTAACACTGAAGCTTTCTTT
size: once; J: TRBJ2-3; D: .; V: TRBV14; CDR3: CASSQGTTATDTQYF; DNA: TGTGCCAGCAGCCAAGGAACTACCGCTACAGATACGCAGTATTTT
size: .; J: TRBJ2-1; D: .; V: TRBV6-1; CDR3: CASPKGNEQFF; DNA: TGTGCCAGCCCGAAGGGGAATGAGCAGTTCTTC
size: once; J: TRBJ2-2; D: .; V: TRBV11-2; CDR3: CASLKGTGELFF; DNA: TGTGCCAGTCTTAAAGGCACCGGGGAGCTGTTTTTT
size: .; J: TRBJ2-2; D: TRBD1; V: TRBV5-4; CDR3: CASSGRDRLNDFPNTGELFF; DNA: TGTGCCAGCAGCGGCCGGGACAGACTTAATGATTTCCCGAACACCGGGGAGCTGTTTTTT
size: .; J: TRBJ1-4; D: .; V: TRBV19; CDR3: CAVRSGEKLFF; DNA: TGTGCCGTCCGCTCGGGGGAAAAACTGTTTTTT
size: .; J: TRBJ2-7; D: .; V: TRBV7-6; CDR3: CASSLRGSTYEQYF; DNA: TGTGCCAGCAGCTTAAGAGGGTCTACCTACGAGCAGTACTTC
size: .; J: TRBJ1-2; D: .; V: TRBV27; CDR3: CASSLSSANYGYTF; DNA: TGTGCCAGCAGTTTATCTTCTGCTAACTATGGCTACACCTTC
size: .; J: TRBJ2-3; D: .; V: TRBV28; CDR3: CASSFPPADTQYF; DNA: TGTGCCAGCAGTTTTCCCCCGGCGGATACGCAGTATTTT
size: .; J: TRBJ2-3; D: .; V: TRBV7-9; CDR3: CASSLTGITDTQYF; DNA: TGTGCCAGCAGCCTAACAGGGATCACAGATACGCAGTATTTT
size: .; J: TRBJ2-3; D: TRBD1; V: TRBV28; CDR3: CASSHYQGALVDTQYF; DNA: TGTGCCAGCAGCCACTACCAGGGGGCGCTGGTAGATACGCAGTATTTT
size: .; J: TRBJ2-3; D: .; V: TRBV7-9; CDR3: CASSLVSDTQYF; DNA: TGTGCCAGCAGCTTAGTTTCCGATACGCAGTATTTT
size: .; J: TRBJ2-7; D: .; V: TRBV19; CDR3: CASSLQSSYEQYF; DNA: TGTGCCAGTAGTTTGCAGTCATCCTACGAGCAGTACTTC
size: once; J: TRBJ2-2; D: .; V: TRBV4-2; CDR3: CASSQSGFTGELFF; DNA: TGTGCCAGCAGCCAATCAGGGTTCACCGGGGAGCTGTTTTTT
size: .; J: TRBJ2-7; D: TRBD2; V: TRBV10-2; CDR3: CASGRGLSNYEQYF; DNA: TGCGCCAGCGGCCGGGGACTATCGAACTACGAGCAGTACTTC
size: .; J: TRBJ2-1; D: .; V: TRBV13; CDR3: CASRPGGGSYNEQFF; DNA: TGTGCCAGCAGACCCGGTGGGGGATCCTACAATGAGCAGTTCTTC
size: .; J: TRBJ2-3; D: TRBD2; V: TRBV4-3; CDR3: CASSQTFVVGGFTDTQYF; DNA: TGCGCCAGCAGCCAAACGTTCGTAGTGGGGGGGTTCACAGATACGCAGTATTTT
size: .; J: TRBJ2-1; D: TRBD2; V: TRBV6-4; CDR3: CASSDYAGGSYNEQFF; DNA: TGTGCCAGCAGTGACTATGCGGGGGGCTCCTACAATGAGCAGTTCTTC
size: .; J: TRBJ2-1; D: TRBD2; V: TRBV4-3; CDR3: CASSQEGAGGGFNEQFF; DNA: TGCGCCAGCAGCCAAGAAGGTGCGGGCGGGGGGTTCAATGAGCAGTTCTTC
size: .; J: TRBJ2-7; D: .; V: TRBV13; CDR3: CASSLVGNYEQYF; DNA: TGTGCCAGCAGCTTAGTAGGGAACTACGAGCAGTACTTC
size: once; J: TRBJ1-2; D: .; V: TRBV5-6; CDR3: CASSLAGVPGYTF; DNA: TGTGCCAGCAGCTTGGCTGGGGTCCCCGGCTACACCTTC
size: .; J: TRBJ1-1; D: .; V: TRBV5-4; CDR3: CASSLRLTNAGTEAFF; DNA: TGTGCCAGCAGCTTGCGATTGACGAACGCGGGTACTGAAGCTTTCTTT
size: once; J: TRBJ1-2; D: .; V: TRBV6-6; CDR3: CASTVDSLDGYTF; DNA: TGTGCCAGCACCGTGGACAGTTTAGATGGCTACACCTTC
size: .; J: TRBJ1-6; D: .; V: TRBV27; CDR3: CASSLYRNSPLHF; DNA: TGTGCCAGCAGTTTGTACAGAAATTCACCCCTCCACTTT